These 32 T cell receptor beta chains were sequenced from one sample in a study of blood T cells in healthy people across ages. A sample-barcoded 5' primer and a J-beta primer mix were used in a second PCR of roughly 7 to 11 cycles. TCRdb reprocessed the 5' RACE reads via MiXCR and lists one record per CDR3 protein. The repertoire consists of roughly 2 million distinct CDR3 sequences, with around half occurring once and the leading ten covering over 2%. The sample was blood. The source of these receptors is a woman between 40 and 50 years old in good health.

V gene TRBV20-1 combines with J gene TRBJ2-4; D possibly matches TRBD1 or TRBD2 (5 bases each). Gene TRBJ2-7 matches the end of the DNA better, so the J call may be wrong. Germline loops: CDR1 DFQATT, CDR2 SNEGSKA (reference sequence). The CDR3 runs 14 residues. CDR3 loop: CSASLGARPAEQYF. CDR3 bases: TGCAGTGCTAGTCTCGGGGCCCGCCCCGCCGAGCAGTACTTC.

The rearrangement links TRBV20-1 to TRBJ2-6; a possible D gene is TRBD2 (6 bases). Germline values: CDR1 DFQATT, CDR2 SNEGSKA (reference sequence). This CDR3 has 14 residues. V lost 6 bases to trimming and J lost 4 bases, with 13 bases between them. CDR3 loop: CSAAGIRGANVLTF. CDR3 DNA: TGCAGTGCCGCGGGGATTCGGGGGGCCAACGTCCTGACTTTC.

V gene TRBV6-6 combines with J gene TRBJ1-6; 8 bases are a match to TRBD1. V shed 4 bases and J 10 bases; nucleotides not matched to a gene: 3. Germline CDR1 is MNHNY and CDR2 is SVGAGI (reference sequence). The CDR3 covers 13 residues. The CDR3 loop is CASSWGQVSPLHF. In nucleotides, the CDR3 is TGTGCCAGCAGTTGGGGACAGGTATCACCCCTCCACTTT.

Of note for this clonotype: At one end, the junction sequence differs from germline, possibly due to a read error. V gene TRBV20-1 combines with J gene TRBJ2-3; D call uncertain. CDR3 length: 13 residues. The germline CDR1 and CDR2 sequences are DFQATT and SNEGSKA (reference sequence). The CDR3 is CSAPTSSGDAQYF. In DNA form, the CDR3 reads TGCAGTGCCCCCACCTCCTCCGGAGATGCGCAGTATTTT.

J is TRBJ1-5 and V is TRBV6-2 or TRBV6-3, with 9 bases matching TRBD1. V shed 6 bases, J shed 7 bases, and the junction held 10 bases outside the gene matches. Germline V CDR1 and CDR2: MNHEY, SVGEGT. The CDR3 is 15 residues long. DNA for the CDR3: TGTGCCAGCAGCCTACAGGGGGCGAAACGACAGCCCCAGCATTTT. Protein: CASSLQGAKRQPQHF.

V is TRBV7-2 and J is TRBJ2-3, with TRBD1 as a possible D gene (6 bases). The germline gives CDR1 SGHTA, CDR2 FQGNSA. Trimming pared 5 bases from V and 9 bases from J, leaving 12 bases between. CDR3 length: 12 amino acids. This CDR3 is CASSHQGNTQYF. The CDR3 DNA sequence: TGTGCCAGCAGCCATCAGGGGAACACGCAGTATTTT.

The chain combines TRBV21-1 with TRBJ2-7; the table assigns TRBD2, which was not confirmed against the DNA. TRBV21-1 counts as a pseudogene. This CDR3 has 22 residues. The CDR3 DNA reads TGTGCCAGCAGCAAAGCCCGGAATGTAGGACTAGCGGGGGGTCCAAGCTCCTACGAGCAGTACTTC. Protein product: CASSKARNVGLAGGPSSYEQYF.

The chain couples TRBV12-5 to TRBJ2-1; tentatively, D is TRBD1 or TRBD2 (5 bases each). The CDR3 sequence is 15 residues long. Germline V lookup: CDR1 LGHNT, CDR2 FRNRAP. Trimming cost V 5 bases and J 4 bases, with 15 bases left between them. The CDR3 region has the DNA TGTGCTAGTGGTGTTGAGGGGCGCGGGTACAATGAGCAGTTCTTC. It is translated as CASGVEGRGYNEQFF.

V is TRBV20-1 and J is TRBJ2-5, with D maybe TRBD1 (6 bases). The DNA end favors TRBJ2-7, so the J call may be wrong. The CDR3 runs 14 residues. Germline-derived CDR1 and CDR2 are DFQATT and SNEGSKA (reference sequence). The CDR3 loop reads CSARDSQGYDEQYF. The CDR3 nucleotides read TGCAGTGCTAGAGATAGCCAGGGGTACGACGAGCAGTACTTC.

This chain joins TRBV28 and TRBJ2-7; 9 nucleotides align to TRBD2. V lost 2 bases and J lost 2; bases outside the gene matches: 7. CDR1 and CDR2 (germline): MDHEN, SYDVKM. The CDR3 runs to 16 residues. Here the CDR3 reads CASSLGSVAGAYEQYF. CDR3 DNA: TGTGCCAGCAGTTTAGGATCGGTAGCGGGGGCCTACGAGCAGTACTTC.

V usage is TRBV12-5 and J usage is TRBJ2-7; unclear D gene. The CDR3 totals 17 residues. The germline V gene encodes CDR1 LGHNT and CDR2 FRNRAP. The V end was cut by 0 bases, the J end by 3 bases, with 18 bases between. Here the CDR3 DNA reads TGTGCTAGTGGTTTGGTAAGGGTCCCGCATAGGCACTACGAGCAGTACTTC. As protein: CASGLVRVPHRHYEQYF.

This clonotype was recorded a few times. The chain uses TRBV10-3 and TRBJ2-7; D might be TRBD1 or TRBD2, each matching 5 bases. Trimming stripped 8 bases from V and 0 bases from J, with 14 bases between. Germline CDR1 ENHRY, CDR2 SYGVKD. The CDR3 runs 14 residues. Here the CDR3 reads CAIGVRGSSYEQYF. DNA of the CDR3: TGTGCCATCGGCGTGAGGGGCAGCTCCTACGAGCAGTACTTC.

The chain's CDR3 is CASSLSRGGRTDTQYF. The CDR3 DNA is TGTGCCAGCAGCTTAAGTCGGGGGGGCAGGACAGATACGCAGTATTTT. The chain couples TRBV7-3 to TRBJ2-3; 8 nucleotides match TRBD2. Trimming took 1 base from V and 3 from J; bases not matched to a gene: 6. Germline-derived CDR1 and CDR2 are SGHTA and FQGTGA. The CDR3 runs to 16 residues.

The table lists this clonotype with a count of one. The chain carries TRBV10-2 and TRBJ1-2; 7 bases are shared with TRBD1. This CDR3 contains 13 residues. Trimming cost V 2 bases and J 7 bases; bases outside gene matches: 4. The germline gives CDR1 WSHSY, CDR2 SAAADI. The CDR3: CASSEEGAAGYTF. The CDR3 bases are TGCGCCAGCAGTGAGGAGGGGGCCGCTGGCTACACCTTC.

The genes are TRBV20-1 and TRBJ2-1; 8 bases are shared with TRBD1. V trimming: 5 bases; J trimming: 5 bases; junction bases outside the gene matches: 11. The CDR3 totals 15 residues. From germline, CDR1 is DFQATT and CDR2 SNEGSKA (reference sequence). The CDR3 reads CSAYRLDRVNNEQFF. In DNA, the CDR3 is TGCAGTGCTTACCGACTGGACAGGGTTAACAATGAGCAGTTCTTC.

V is TRBV25-1 and J is TRBJ1-6; 9 bases agree with TRBD1. The CDR3 runs to 16 residues. The V segment lost 7 bases and the J segment 6 bases; nucleotides outside the gene matches: 10. The germline V gene has CDR1 MGHDK and CDR2 SYGVNS. The CDR3 nucleotides read TGTGCCAGCACCGCGGACAGGGGTAATCTTAATTCACCCCTCCACTTT. Amino acids: CASTADRGNLNSPLHF.

The chain employs TRBV6-1 and TRBJ2-2, with D possibly being TRBD1 (6 bases). Trimming cost V 8 bases and J 0 bases, with 10 bases left between them. The CDR3 loop spans 14 amino acids. Germline V gene data show CDR1 as MNHNS and CDR2 as SASEGT. CDR3 amino acids: CASRQVANTGELFF. DNA for the CDR3: TGTGCCAGCCGACAGGTCGCGAACACCGGGGAGCTGTTTTTT.

The V call is TRBV20-1, the J call TRBJ2-7; TRBD2 matches 12 bases. The tail of the sequence fits TRBJ2-4 better, so the J call may be wrong. The CDR3 totals 15 residues. CDR1 and CDR2 from the germline V gene are DFQATT and SNEGSKA (reference sequence). CDR3 in DNA: TGCAGTGCCCCTCTAGCGGGGGGGATCCGGAACATTCAGTACTTC. It yields the protein CSAPLAGGIRNIQYF.

The rearrangement uses TRBV6-5 and TRBJ1-1, with 7 bases matching TRBD1. From germline, CDR1 is MNHEY and CDR2 SVGAGI. The CDR3 is 15 residues long. The V and J ends lost 6 bases and 5 bases, in that order; junction bases with no gene match: 12. CDR3 residues: CASSQTDRARTEAFF. The CDR3 nucleotides are TGTGCCAGCAGCCAAACCGACAGGGCTAGAACTGAAGCTTTCTTT.

The V call is TRBV28, the J call TRBJ2-1, with D perhaps matching TRBD2 (6 bases). CDR1 and CDR2 from the germline V gene are MDHEN and SYDVKM. CDR3 length equals 12 residues. Between the trimmed V and J ends, which lost 7 bases and 9 bases, there was a span of 13 bases. The CDR3 protein is CASTRGGSEQFF. CDR3 sequence (DNA): TGTGCCAGCACCCGAGGAGGGAGTGAGCAGTTCTTC.

V usage is TRBV10-2 and J usage is TRBJ2-1; D ambiguous. CDR3 length: 14 residues. The V end lost 3 bases, the J end lost 4 bases, and 10 bases lay between the germline ends. Germline lookup yields CDR1 WSHSY and CDR2 SAAADI. The CDR3 bases are TGCGCCAGCAGTGACAATCAGGCTTACAATGAGCAGTTCTTC. Encoded protein: CASSDNQAYNEQFF.

This clonotype was seen more than once but under ten times. The V gene is TRBV6-5, the J gene TRBJ2-4; 9 bases fit TRBD1. The CDR3 extends over 13 amino acids. Germline-derived CDR1 and CDR2 are MNHEY and SVGAGI. The junction had 3 bases not matched to a gene; V was cut back by 6 bases and J by 6 bases. The CDR3 here is CASRRTGANIQYF. The DNA for the CDR3 is TGTGCCAGCAGACGGACAGGGGCAAACATTCAGTACTTC.

This clonotype came up a few times. The chain carries TRBV10-3 and TRBJ2-7; no reliable D call. V shed 5 bases and J shed 1 base, with 9 bases lying between them. CDR3 size: 13 residues. Per the germline V gene, CDR1 is ENHRY and CDR2 is SYGVKD. The CDR3 DNA reads as TGTGCCATCAGTAAGGACCGATCCTACGAGCAGTACTTC. It translates to CAISKDRSYEQYF.

J is TRBJ1-6 and V is TRBV7-9, with a tentative D call TRBD1 (6 bases). CDR3 length: 20 amino acids. Trimming removed 1 base at V and 7 bases at J, with 26 bases between. In germline, CDR1 is SEHNR, CDR2 FQNEAQ (reference sequence). For the CDR3, the DNA is TGTGCCAGCAGCTTAGAGGTTGACCCCGACTCTTGGGGGCAAAATTCACCCCTCCACTTT. Residues: CASSLEVDPDSWGQNSPLHF.

This clonotype has only a few counts. This rearrangement joins TRBV20-1 to TRBJ2-3; no reliable D call. This CDR3 region has 14 residues. Germline V CDR1 and CDR2: DFQATT, SNEGSKA (reference sequence). Trimming pared 4 bases from V and 1 base from J, leaving 12 bases between. This CDR3 reads CSAIRLSGTDTQYF. The CDR3 region has the DNA TGCAGTGCTATCCGGCTAAGTGGCACAGATACGCAGTATTTT.

The genes are TRBV6-5 and TRBJ2-5; a possible D gene is TRBD1 (7 bases). The CDR3 loop spans 15 amino acids. Germline CDR1 and CDR2: MNHEY and SVGAGI. V lost 3 bases and J lost 2, with 13 bases in between. CDR3 coding DNA: TGTGCCAGCAGTTATCGACCAGGGGGGCAAGAGACCCAGTACTTC. Translated: CASSYRPGGQETQYF.

V usage is TRBV28 and J usage is TRBJ2-5; TRBD2 agrees at 7 bases. In germline, CDR1 is MDHEN, CDR2 SYDVKM. The V and J ends lost 5 bases and 4 bases, in that order; junction bases with no gene match: 7. CDR3 length equals 14 residues. DNA of the CDR3: TGTGCCAGCAGTCCCCCCCCGGGAGGAGAGACCCAGTACTTC. Encoded protein: CASSPPPGGETQYF.

This clonotype was picked up a small number of times. The chain uses TRBV15 and TRBJ2-5, with D perhaps matching TRBD2 (5 bases). V was clipped by 1 base and J by 5 bases, with 14 bases between them. CDR1 is LNHNV, CDR2 YYDKDF, per germline (reference sequence). The CDR3 contains 15 residues. CDR3 DNA: TGTGCCACCAGCAGAGCTCCCCGGGGAGCCGAGACCCAGTACTTC. Protein: CATSRAPRGAETQYF.

The rearrangement links TRBV7-8 to TRBJ2-7; TRBD2 matches at 9 bases. This CDR3 spans 15 amino acids. J lost 4 bases, V lost 5 bases, and 9 bases had no gene match. Germline values: CDR1 SGHVS, CDR2 FQNEAQ. The CDR3 spells CASSPSAGGQYEQYF. CDR3 bases: TGTGCCAGCAGCCCCTCCGCGGGGGGGCAATACGAGCAGTACTTC.

The V call is TRBV6-5, the J call TRBJ1-2, with no clear D. V was shortened by 8 bases and J by 8 bases, with 15 bases between the two germline ends. Looked up from germline, CDR1 is MNHEY and CDR2 is SVGAGI. The CDR3 extends over 12 amino acids. Here the CDR3 DNA reads TGTGCCAGCGGACCGCCCTTCCAAGGCTACACCTTC. The encoded protein is CASGPPFQGYTF.

A few counts support this clonotype. This chain uses TRBV7-3 with TRBJ2-5; 8 positions match TRBD1. The CDR3 covers 15 residues. V dropped 5 bases and J dropped 3; count of bases not matched to a gene: 8. From germline, CDR1 is SGHTA and CDR2 FQGTGA. The CDR3 DNA follows: TGTGCCAGCAGCCCCACAGGGGGTGGGGAAGAGACCCAGTACTTC. This codes for CASSPTGGGEETQYF.

On this clonotype itself: The junction departs from germline at one end; a sequencing error may be responsible. The chain employs TRBV7-2 and TRBJ2-3, with 7 bases lining up with TRBD1. CDR3 size: 17 residues. Germline CDR1 is SGHTA and CDR2 is FQGNSA. The CDR3: CASSRIRDRAPTETQYF. The CDR3 DNA is TGTGCCAGCAGCCGAATCAGAGACAGGGCCCCCACAGAGACGCAGTATTTT.